Following are 26 T cell receptor beta chains from one sample sequenced in a study of cytomegalovirus exposure and HLA in healthy donors. This PCR relied on a set of 60 Vbeta primers and 13 Jbeta primers. Data came from immunoSEQ multiplex PCR; TCRdb stores just in-frame clones and leaves some out. The sample has 120,000 or so clones, roughly a tenth seen once. The sequencing input was PBMCs. The receptors originated from a woman in her late teens or twenties in good health and CMV-seropositive.

There are a few counts of this clone. V usage is TRBV6-5 and J usage is TRBJ2-1, with D possibly TRBD2 on 5 matching bases. This CDR3 has 13 amino acids. Trimming removed 4 bases at V and 3 bases at J, with 7 bases between. Germline V gene sequence: CDR1 MNHEY, CDR2 SVGAGI. CDR3 in DNA: TGTGCCAGCAGTTCAGGACTCTACAATGAGCAGTTCTTC. It codes for CASSSGLYNEQFF.

This clone was found a few times. V gene TRBV4-1 combines with J gene TRBJ1-1; D remains ambiguous. Per the germline V gene, CDR1 is MGHRA and CDR2 is YSYEKL. The CDR3 is 14 amino acids. V gave up 2 bases and J gave up 0 bases, with 7 bases separating them. The CDR3 protein is CASSQKGVNTEAFF. In DNA, the CDR3 is TGCGCCAGCAGCCAAAAAGGAGTGAACACTGAAGCTTTCTTT.

There are a few counts of this clone. The genes are TRBV28 and TRBJ1-5; D is possibly TRBD1 (6 bases). The CDR3 loop spans 16 amino acids. Germline values: CDR1 MDHEN, CDR2 SYDVKM. Trimming removed 10 bases from V and 3 bases from J, with 22 bases in between. Here the CDR3 DNA reads TGTGCCACGGGGGGCCCATCAGGGGCCCTCAATCAGCCCCAGCATTTT. This gives the protein CATGGPSGALNQPQHF.

This clone appeared a few times. The J gene is TRBJ2-5, the V gene TRBV6-5, with TRBD2 matching over 7 bases. V lost 2 bases and J lost 4; bases outside the gene matches: 4. Germline V CDR1 and CDR2: MNHEY, SVGAGI. The CDR3 is 14 residues long. The CDR3 here is CASSYRRELETQYF. CDR3 bases: TGTGCCAGCAGTTACAGGCGGGAGTTAGAGACCCAGTACTTC.

The genes are TRBV4-1 and TRBJ2-5; 7 positions agree with TRBD2. Per the germline V gene, CDR1 is MGHRA and CDR2 is YSYEKL. This CDR3 has 17 residues. The V gene end was trimmed by 0 bases and the J gene end by 3 bases; junction bases not matched to a gene: 10. CDR3 region: CASSQESPGREEETQYF. CDR3 sequence (DNA): TGCGCCAGCAGCCAAGAGTCTCCTGGCCGGGAGGAAGAGACCCAGTACTTC.

V usage is TRBV6-6 and J usage is TRBJ2-7; D gene ambiguous. From germline, CDR1 is MNHNY and CDR2 SVGAGI (reference sequence). The length of the CDR3 is 13 residues. Trimming took 6 bases from V and 0 from J, leaving 9 bases between them. The CDR3 here is CASSDIYSYEQYF. Here the CDR3 DNA reads TGTGCCAGCAGCGACATCTACTCCTACGAGCAGTACTTC.

This chain uses TRBV6-5 with TRBJ1-1; D perhaps matches TRBD1 (6 bases). Germline loops: CDR1 MNHEY, CDR2 SVGAGI. V lost 5 bases and J 13 bases, leaving 17 bases between the germline ends. The CDR3 totals 12 residues. CDR3 sequence reads: CASSRTGTPGFF. The CDR3 coding sequence is TGTGCCAGCAGTCGTACAGGGACGCCAGGTTTCTTT.

The chain is built from TRBV29-1 and TRBJ2-1; D is perhaps TRBD2 (6 bases). In germline, CDR1 is SQVTM, CDR2 ANQGSEA. V shed 0 bases and J shed 6 bases, with 6 bases lying between them. CDR3 length: 12 amino acids. This CDR3 is CSVEEGGNEQFF. CDR3 DNA sequence: TGCAGCGTTGAAGAGGGAGGCAATGAGCAGTTCTTC.

V gene TRBV19 combines with J gene TRBJ2-7, with D perhaps TRBD1 (5 bases). This CDR3 has 15 residues. V was shortened by 4 bases and J by 2 bases, with 15 bases between the two germline ends. The V gene's germline CDR1 is LNHDA and CDR2 SQIVND (reference sequence). CDR3 DNA: TGTGCCAGTAGTACCCAGACTGGGGCAGCCTACGAGCAGTACTTC. Its protein product is CASSTQTGAAYEQYF.

The rearrangement joins TRBV6-6 to TRBJ2-2, with D possibly matching TRBD2 (6 bases). This CDR3 region has 16 residues. Trimming pared 0 bases from V and 4 bases from J, leaving 12 bases between. Germline assignment: CDR1 MNHNY and CDR2 SVGAGI (reference sequence). The CDR3 loop is CASSYSAGQFTGELFF. In DNA form, the CDR3 reads TGTGCCAGCAGTTACTCAGCGGGCCAGTTCACCGGGGAGCTGTTTTTT.

This clone has a handful of counts. This rearrangement joins TRBV4-1 to TRBJ1-2, with D possibly matching TRBD1 (5 bases). Germline-derived CDR1 and CDR2 are MGHRA and YSYEKL. This CDR3 has 13 residues. Trimming took off 0 bases at V and 7 bases at J, with 9 bases between the two ends. In DNA form, the CDR3 reads TGCGCCAGCAGCCAAGATCAGGGAAGTGGCTACACCTTC. Translated: CASSQDQGSGYTF.

V is TRBV28 and J is TRBJ2-7, with D unclear. The germline CDR1 and CDR2 sequences are MDHEN and SYDVKM. The length of the CDR3 is 11 residues. Trimming removed 3 bases at V and 6 bases at J, with 6 bases between. The CDR3 bases are TGTGCCAGCAGTTTTTCCCTCGAGCAGTACTTC. Amino acids: CASSFSLEQYF.

The table lists this clone with a few counts. The rearrangement joins TRBV30 to TRBJ1-1; tentatively, D is TRBD1 (5 bases). The CDR3 runs 13 residues. Deletions cut 3 bases from V and 2 bases from J, with 10 bases between. The germline CDR1 and CDR2 sequences are GTSNPN and SVGIG (reference sequence). The CDR3 is CAWRGGGNTEAFF. Written as DNA, the CDR3 is TGTGCCTGGAGGGGGGGTGGAAACACTGAAGCTTTCTTT. The full variable domain, with the rest looked up from reference TRBV30 and TRBJ1-1, is SQTIHQWPATLVQPVGSPLSLECTVEGTSNPNLYWYRQAAGRGLQLLFYSVGIGQISSEVPQNLSASRPQDRQFILSSKKLLLSDSGFYLCAWRGGGNTEAFFGQGTRLTVV.

This clone was detected a few times. J is TRBJ1-4 and V is TRBV7-2; 8 positions agree with TRBD1. CDR1 and CDR2 (germline): SGHTA, FQGNSA. The V gene end was trimmed by 5 bases and the J gene end by 8 bases; junction bases not matched to a gene: 13. The CDR3 totals 16 residues. CDR3 in amino acids: CASSTEWTGQGEKLFF. The CDR3 region has the DNA TGTGCCAGCAGCACCGAGTGGACAGGGCAGGGAGAAAAACTGTTTTTT.

V gene TRBV5-4 combines with J gene TRBJ1-5; D not resolved. Germline lookup yields CDR1 SGHNT and CDR2 YYREEE (reference sequence). This CDR3 region has 13 residues. Trimming removed 4 bases from V and 3 bases from J, with 8 bases in between. Here the CDR3 reads CASSLETNQPQHF. CDR3 nucleotides: TGTGCCAGCAGCCTAGAGACCAATCAGCCCCAGCATTTT.

This clone has just a few counts. The chain employs TRBV9 and TRBJ1-2; possible D gene TRBD1, 6 bases. The V gene's germline CDR1 is SGDLS and CDR2 YYNGEE. This CDR3 has 14 amino acids. With 0 bases removed from V and 2 bases from J, the gap between germline ends came to 8 bases. CDR3 in amino acids: CASSVERGNYGYTF. DNA of the CDR3: TGTGCCAGCAGCGTAGAAAGGGGGAACTATGGCTACACCTTC.

This clone was counted a few times. V and J are TRBV11-2 and TRBJ2-7, with TRBD1 identical over 7 bases. The CDR3 covers 14 residues. Trimming at V came to 3 bases and at J to 3 bases, leaving 5 bases not matched to a gene. The germline V gene has CDR1 SGHAT and CDR2 FQNNGV. The chain's CDR3 is CASSFGQALYEQYF. In DNA, the CDR3 is TGTGCCAGCAGCTTCGGACAGGCCCTCTACGAGCAGTACTTC.

This clone has just a few counts. This chain uses TRBV7-8 with TRBJ2-5; weak D call: TRBD2 (5 bases). V gave up 5 bases and J gave up 4 bases, with 8 bases separating them. This CDR3 has 12 amino acids. The germline CDR1 and CDR2 sequences are SGHVS and FQNEAQ. As DNA, the CDR3 is TGTGCCAGCAGCAAACTAGGAGAGACCCAGTACTTC. It specifies CASSKLGETQYF.

This chain links TRBV2 with TRBJ1-4, with TRBD1 as a possible D gene (6 bases). Between the trimmed V and J ends, which lost 3 bases and 5 bases, there was a span of 13 bases. The germline V gene encodes CDR1 SNHLY and CDR2 FYNNEI. This CDR3 is 15 amino acids long. CDR3 in amino acids: CASSDPTGANEKLFF. The CDR3 DNA sequence: TGTGCCAGCAGTGATCCGACAGGAGCCAATGAAAAACTGTTTTTT. Drawing the rest from reference TRBV2 and TRBJ1-4, the complete variable domain is EPEVTQTPSHQVTQMGQEVILRCVPISNHLYFYWYRQILGQKVEFLVSFYNNEISEKSEIFDDQFSVERPDGSNFTLKIRSTKLEDSAMYFCASSDPTGANEKLFFGSGTQLSVL.

V is TRBV27 and J is TRBJ1-3, with a tentative D call TRBD1 (6 bases). V gave up 2 bases and J gave up 1 base, with 9 bases separating them. Germline V gene lookup returns CDR1 MNHEY and CDR2 SMNVEV (reference sequence). The length of the CDR3 is 15 residues. CDR3 DNA sequence: TGTGCCAGCAGTTTACGACAGGATTCTGGAAACACCATATATTTT. This sequence encodes CASSLRQDSGNTIYF.

In this sample, this clone turned up a few times. This chain joins TRBV21-1 and TRBJ2-7; the D call TRBD2 from the table was never checked on the DNA. TRBV21-1 is described as a pseudogene. The CDR3 sequence is 14 residues long. The CDR3 region is CASNVSGVAYEQYF. The CDR3 DNA sequence: TGTGCCAGCAATGTATCGGGGGTCGCCTACGAGCAGTACTTC.

The chain uses TRBV2 and TRBJ1-5, with D maybe TRBD1 (5 bases). The V gene lost 8 bases and the J gene lost 0 bases, with 14 bases spanning the gap. Looked up from germline, CDR1 is SNHLY and CDR2 is FYNNEI. The CDR3 is 15 residues long. CDR3 residues: CASAAQGISNQPQHF. The DNA of the CDR3 is TGTGCCAGCGCGGCCCAGGGCATTAGCAATCAGCCCCAGCATTTT.

The genes are TRBV25-1 and TRBJ2-7, with a possible D match to TRBD1 (6 bases). V gave up 5 bases and J gave up 0 bases, with 8 bases separating them. Per the germline V gene, CDR1 is MGHDK and CDR2 is SYGVNS. The CDR3 runs 13 residues. CDR3 residues: CASSTGTSYEQYF. The CDR3 DNA sequence: TGTGCCAGCAGTACAGGGACCTCCTACGAGCAGTACTTC.

This clone was counted only a few times. The rearrangement joins TRBV2 to TRBJ2-5; possibly TRBD1 for D (6 bases). This CDR3 contains 14 residues. Trimming removed 7 bases at V and 4 bases at J, with 16 bases between. Germline V gene lookup returns CDR1 SNHLY and CDR2 FYNNEI. CDR3 amino acids: CASKVTGFGETQYF. For the CDR3, the DNA is TGTGCCAGCAAGGTAACAGGGTTCGGAGAGACCCAGTACTTC.

The chain has TRBV4-1 and TRBJ2-1, with TRBD1 matching 7 bases. The CDR3 contains 13 residues. The J segment lost 8 bases and the V segment lost 4 bases, leaving 5 bases of the junction unmatched. Germline CDR1 reads MGHRA; CDR2 reads YSYEKL. This chain's CDR3 is CASSPGTAYEQFF. CDR3 nucleotides: TGCGCCAGCAGCCCGGGGACAGCCTATGAGCAGTTCTTC.

The V gene is TRBV5-5, the J gene TRBJ2-2; 9 bases map to TRBD2. V lost 4 bases to trimming and J lost 1 base; unmatched junction nucleotides: 8. CDR1 and CDR2 (germline): SGHKS, YYEKEE (reference sequence). CDR3 length: 17 amino acids. The CDR3 is CASSPKLAGENTGELFF. DNA of the CDR3: TGTGCCAGCAGCCCTAAGTTAGCGGGAGAGAACACCGGGGAGCTGTTTTTT.